These 27 T cell receptor beta chains originate from one sample sequenced in a study of identical twins. TCRdb analysed the 5' RACE reads with MiXCR anew, one entry per CDR3 protein. The repertoire holds about 660,000 distinct CDR3 sequences, with 8.6% as singletons. This sample also appeared in a second study, on yellow fever vaccine responses in identical twins.

The material sequenced was PBMCs. All receptors come from a woman younger than 35 in good health.

This clonotype has just a few counts. The V and J genes are TRBV29-1 and TRBJ2-5; 11 bases line up with TRBD2. The CDR3 runs 14 residues. Germline CDR1 is SQVTM and CDR2 is ANQGSEA. The J segment lost 4 bases and the V segment lost 5 bases, leaving 6 bases of the junction unmatched. CDR3 in amino acids: CSVWGLAALETQYF. In DNA form, the CDR3 reads TGCAGCGTTTGGGGACTAGCGGCCTTAGAGACCCAGTACTTC.

As regards this clonotype: The junction does not match germline at one end; this may be a read error. The rearrangement joins TRBV7-7 to TRBJ2-3, with TRBD2 as a possible D gene (7 bases). Per the germline V gene, CDR1 is SSHAT and CDR2 is FNYEAQ (reference sequence). CDR3 length: 15 amino acids. In DNA form, the CDR3 reads TGTGCTAGCAGCTTAGACGGGGGGCAGACAGATACGCAGTATTTT. Protein: CASSLDGGQTDTQYF.

This clonotype was found a few times. The chain is built from TRBV7-6 and TRBJ2-7; 14 bases match TRBD2. Germline assignment: CDR1 SGHVS and CDR2 FNYEAQ. The CDR3 totals 15 residues. The V segment lost 5 bases and the J segment 3 bases; nucleotides outside the gene matches: 3. The CDR3 coding sequence is TGTGCCAGCAGCATTGGGACTAGCGGGGGCTACGAGCAGTACTTC. It specifies CASSIGTSGGYEQYF. Together with reference TRBV7-6 and TRBJ2-7, the CDR3 gives the full variable domain: GAGVSQSPRYKVTKRGQDVALRCDPISGHVSLYWYRQALGQGPEFLTYFNYEAQQDKSGLPNDRFSAERPEGSISTLTIQRTEQRDSAMYRCASSIGTSGGYEQYFGPGTRLTVT.

The J gene is TRBJ2-1, the V gene TRBV20-1; 14 nucleotides align to TRBD2. The ends lost 6 bases at V and 5 bases at J; junction bases unmatched: 18. Looked up from germline, CDR1 is DFQATT and CDR2 is SNEGSKA (reference sequence). CDR3 length: 19 amino acids. The CDR3 DNA reads TGCAGTGCCCCAACGACGCGGACTAGCGGGAGGTTCGGGAACAATGAGCAGTTCTTC. Translation gives CSAPTTRTSGRFGNNEQFF.

The rearrangement links TRBV5-1 to TRBJ2-2; 10 bases line up with TRBD1. This CDR3 is built from 15 residues. CDR1 and CDR2 from the germline V gene are SGHRS and YFSETQ. V shed 3 bases and J 6 bases; nucleotides not matched to a gene: 5. This CDR3 is CASSWGQGLSGELFF. The DNA of the CDR3 is TGCGCCAGCAGCTGGGGACAGGGGTTATCCGGGGAGCTGTTTTTT.

This clonotype was seen repeatedly, ten times or more. This CDR3 reads CASSLGRPNSPLHF. CDR3 nucleotides: TGTGCCAGCAGTTTGGGCAGGCCTAATTCACCCCTCCACTTT. This sequence joins TRBV12-3 or TRBV12-4 and TRBJ1-6; the D is unclear. Trimming removed 3 bases from V and 6 bases from J, with 9 bases in between. This CDR3 is built from 14 residues.

DNA of the CDR3: TGTGCCACAGGCCGGGGGGACCGGTCCTACGAGCAGTACTTC. It specifies CATGRGDRSYEQYF. The genes are TRBV27 and TRBJ2-7, with 7 nucleotides matching TRBD2. Germline V gene data show CDR1 as MNHEY and CDR2 as SMNVEV (reference sequence). The CDR3 covers 14 residues. With V trimmed by 10 bases and J by 1 base, 10 bases remained unmatched.

There are many counts of this clonotype. The V call is TRBV6-2 or TRBV6-3, the J call TRBJ2-3, with D possibly matching TRBD2 (6 bases). CDR1 is MNHEY and CDR2 is SVGEGT in the germline V gene. Between the trimmed V and J ends, which lost 6 bases and 2 bases, there was a span of 12 bases. The CDR3 totals 14 residues. The CDR3 spells CASSGWGVTDTQYF. The CDR3 DNA reads TGTGCCAGCAGCGGGTGGGGGGTCACAGATACGCAGTATTTT.

This clonotype was seen only a few times. The chain uses TRBV5-1 and TRBJ2-5; 9 bases agree with TRBD2. V shed 4 bases, J shed 5 bases, and the junction held 15 bases outside the gene matches. Germline V CDR1 and CDR2: SGHRS, YFSETQ. The CDR3 sequence is 17 residues long. Here the CDR3 reads CASSRSGGQRQRETQYF. The CDR3 bases are TGCGCCAGCAGCCGTAGCGGGGGCCAGAGGCAGAGGGAGACCCAGTACTTC.

This clonotype was seen a few times. This chain uses TRBV12-3 or TRBV12-4 with TRBJ2-7; D assignment may be TRBD1 or TRBD2 (5 bases each). The V and J ends lost 3 bases and 2 bases respectively, with 17 bases between them. This CDR3 contains 16 residues. This CDR3 is CASSLWVGGEPYEQYF. As DNA, the CDR3 is TGTGCCAGCAGTTTGTGGGTTGGGGGTGAGCCCTACGAGCAGTACTTC.

The V gene is TRBV5-1, the J gene TRBJ2-7; D not certain. CDR3 size: 13 residues. Deletions cut 4 bases from V and 4 bases from J, with 12 bases between. Looked up from germline, CDR1 is SGHRS and CDR2 is YFSETQ. As DNA, the CDR3 is TGCGCCAGCAGCCATGGAACGGTTTACGAGCAGTACTTC. It translates to CASSHGTVYEQYF.

This clonotype was observed a few times. The chain employs TRBV10-3 and TRBJ2-4; tentative D call: TRBD2 (7 bases). This CDR3 region has 16 residues. V dropped 3 bases and J dropped 4 bases, with 16 bases sitting between them. Looked up from germline, CDR1 is ENHRY and CDR2 is SYGVKD. CDR3 amino acids: CAISDPQGGFKNIQYF. In DNA form, the CDR3 reads TGTGCCATCAGTGACCCACAGGGAGGGTTTAAAAACATTCAGTACTTC.

The V and J genes are TRBV7-2 and TRBJ1-4; D may be TRBD1 (6 bases). Between the trimmed V and J ends, which lost 1 base and 9 bases, there was a span of 15 bases. There are 15 residues in the CDR3. Germline V lookup: CDR1 SGHTA, CDR2 FQGNSA. CDR3 DNA: TGTGCCAGCAGCTTAGGATCAGGGGCCCAAAAAAAACTGTTTTTT. It is translated as CASSLGSGAQKKLFF.

This clonotype was seen a handful of times. The chain has TRBV15 and TRBJ2-1, with no clear D. The V gene's germline CDR1 is LNHNV and CDR2 YYDKDF (reference sequence). V lost 0 bases to trimming and J lost 13 bases, with 19 bases between them. The CDR3 extends over 15 amino acids. CDR3 DNA: TGTGCCACCAGCAGAGATCTGGGAATTGCTGAGGACCAGTTCTTC. The encoded protein is CATSRDLGIAEDQFF.

In this sample, this clonotype turned up a few times. V usage is TRBV20-1 and J usage is TRBJ2-1; no clear D. Germline values: CDR1 DFQATT, CDR2 SNEGSKA (reference sequence). The V end was cut by 6 bases, the J end by 9 bases, with 9 bases between. This CDR3 region has 10 residues. CDR3 in amino acids: CSAADREQFF. The CDR3 DNA reads as TGCAGTGCCGCAGATCGTGAGCAGTTCTTC.

This clonotype has at least ten counts. The chain uses TRBV12-3 or TRBV12-4 and TRBJ2-1; 16 nucleotides line up with TRBD2. Trimming cost V 5 bases and J 0 bases; bases outside gene matches: 10. The length of the CDR3 is 20 residues. The CDR3 region has the DNA TGTGCCAGCAGTGCGGGACTAGCGGGGGGGCCCACAAACTCCTACAATGAGCAGTTCTTC. This translates into CASSAGLAGGPTNSYNEQFF.

This clonotype was seen only a few times. This chain links TRBV11-2 with TRBJ1-3, with D possibly being TRBD1 (6 bases). Germline CDR1 and CDR2: SGHAT and FQNNGV. CDR3 length: 18 residues. Trimming left V 2 bases short and J 2 bases short, with 19 bases between. The CDR3 is CASSLSIRAGVTGNTIYF. CDR3 nucleotides: TGTGCCAGCAGCTTATCCATTCGGGCAGGGGTAACTGGAAACACCATATATTTT. Full variable domain (outside the CDR3, taken from reference TRBV11-2 and TRBJ1-3): EAGVAQSPRYKIIEKRQSVAFWCNPISGHATLYWYQQILGQGPKLLIQFQNNGVVDDSQLPKDRFSAERLKGVDSTLKIQPAKLEDSAVYLCASSLSIRAGVTGNTIYFGEGSWLTVV.

A few counts support this clonotype. The chain links TRBV4-1 to TRBJ2-7, with D perhaps matching TRBD1 (6 bases). Trimming stripped 0 bases from V and 7 bases from J, with 25 bases between. Germline V gene data show CDR1 as MGHRA and CDR2 as YSYEKL. The CDR3 totals 18 residues. The CDR3 is CASSQDLSGRDIRWEQYF. CDR3 bases: TGCGCCAGCAGCCAAGATTTATCCGGCCGGGACATACGGTGGGAGCAGTACTTC.

This clonotype was counted a few times. The chain uses TRBV28 and TRBJ2-5, with D possibly being TRBD1 or TRBD2 (5 bases each). Germline V gene lookup returns CDR1 MDHEN and CDR2 SYDVKM. V lost 10 bases and J lost 2, with 17 bases in between. This CDR3 has 14 residues. CDR3 coding DNA: TGTGCCACGCAACGTCCGGGACGACAAGAGACCCAGTACTTC. Translating gives CATQRPGRQETQYF.

This clonotype was observed many times. This chain links TRBV7-8 with TRBJ2-5; 12 bases agree with TRBD2. The CDR3 runs 15 residues. Germline V lookup: CDR1 SGHVS, CDR2 FQNEAQ. V was pared by 6 bases and J by 3 bases, with 5 bases of the junction left unmatched. CDR3 sequence: CASSPWTSGEETQYF. The CDR3 bases are TGTGCCAGCAGTCCCTGGACTAGCGGGGAAGAGACCCAGTACTTC.

The genes are TRBV19 and TRBJ2-7, with D unresolved. In germline, CDR1 is LNHDA, CDR2 SQIVND (reference sequence). V lost 3 bases, J lost 2 bases, and 8 bases lay in between. This CDR3 has 13 residues. The CDR3 coding sequence is TGTGCCAGTAGTATCACGGCTACCTACGAGCAGTACTTC. It yields the protein CASSITATYEQYF.

At least ten counts were recorded for this clonotype. The chain joins TRBV7-8 to TRBJ2-3, with D perhaps being TRBD1 or TRBD2 (5 bases each). This CDR3 region has 15 residues. Germline CDR1 SGHVS, CDR2 FQNEAQ. Trimming shortened V by 1 base and J by 4 bases, and 12 bases separated the two germline ends. CDR3 loop: CASSLGVGDPDTQYF. The CDR3 DNA sequence: TGTGCCAGCAGCTTAGGAGTGGGGGATCCAGATACGCAGTATTTT.

A few counts support this clonotype. The chain couples TRBV25-1 to TRBJ2-3, with a tentative D call TRBD1 (5 bases). Germline CDR1 reads MGHDK; CDR2 reads SYGVNS. Trimming stripped 7 bases from V and 2 bases from J, with 13 bases between. This CDR3 spans 14 amino acids. The DNA of the CDR3 is TGTGCCAGCAAGCCAGACAGTTACACAGATACGCAGTATTTT. This gives the protein CASKPDSYTDTQYF.

In this sample, this clonotype turned up a few times. V usage is TRBV5-1 and J usage is TRBJ2-1; 13 positions match TRBD2. CDR1 is SGHRS, CDR2 YFSETQ, per germline. V lost 4 bases, J lost 4 bases, and 8 bases stayed unmatched. This CDR3 has 17 residues. The CDR3 here is CASSDGTSGALYNEQFF. The DNA for the CDR3 is TGCGCCAGCAGCGACGGGACTAGCGGGGCACTTTACAATGAGCAGTTCTTC.

About this clonotype: A read error may produce the germline difference seen at one junction end. This chain uses TRBV7-7 with TRBJ2-5, with 9 bases fitting TRBD2. The CDR3 is made up of 15 amino acids. CDR1 is SSHAT, CDR2 FNYEAQ, per germline (reference sequence). The CDR3 is CASSPLAGSRETQYF. The DNA of the CDR3 is TGTGCTAGCAGCCCCCTAGCGGGAAGTCGGGAGACCCAGTACTTC.

The CDR3 nucleotides read TGCAGCGTTGACAGGGGGGTTGGCTACACCTTC. Residues: CSVDRGVGYTF. This chain joins TRBV29-1 and TRBJ1-2, with 7 bases that match TRBD1. There are 11 residues in the CDR3. V was clipped by 3 bases and J by 7 bases; unmatched bases: 2. Germline V gene data show CDR1 as SQVTM and CDR2 as ANQGSEA.

V is TRBV9 and J is TRBJ2-3; a weak D match, TRBD2 (6 bases). This CDR3 contains 16 residues. V was cut by 3 bases and J by 2 bases, with 16 bases left in between. CDR1 and CDR2 (germline): SGDLS, YYNGEE. CDR3 sequence reads: CASSEGGGLPTDTQYF. Written as DNA, the CDR3 is TGTGCCAGCAGCGAAGGTGGGGGACTTCCCACAGATACGCAGTATTTT.